This T cell receptor beta chain was sequenced for a study of blood T cell repertoires in COVID-19. The protocol was immunoSEQ multiplex PCR, while the TCRdb copy is restricted to in-frame clones and leaves out a portion. The table lists hundreds of thousands of clones, about 87% of them singletons. The Seattle patients joined while their infection was active and were tracked longitudinally afterward. Germline values: CDR1 SGHTA, CDR2 FQGNSA. After removal of 6 bases from V and 0 bases from J, the junction contained 14 bases not matched to a gene. This CDR3 spans 19 amino acids. Sample: peripheral blood. The chain carries TRBV7-2 and TRBJ2-3; 11 nucleotides line up with TRBD2. This receptor was taken from a woman aged 45-60 years with COVID-19, enrolled during active disease. The CDR3 here is CASSRSLAGGPGSTDTQYF. The CDR3 coding sequence is TGTGCCAGCAGTCGTTCTTTAGCGGGGGGGCCGGGTAGCACAGATACGCAGTATTTT.